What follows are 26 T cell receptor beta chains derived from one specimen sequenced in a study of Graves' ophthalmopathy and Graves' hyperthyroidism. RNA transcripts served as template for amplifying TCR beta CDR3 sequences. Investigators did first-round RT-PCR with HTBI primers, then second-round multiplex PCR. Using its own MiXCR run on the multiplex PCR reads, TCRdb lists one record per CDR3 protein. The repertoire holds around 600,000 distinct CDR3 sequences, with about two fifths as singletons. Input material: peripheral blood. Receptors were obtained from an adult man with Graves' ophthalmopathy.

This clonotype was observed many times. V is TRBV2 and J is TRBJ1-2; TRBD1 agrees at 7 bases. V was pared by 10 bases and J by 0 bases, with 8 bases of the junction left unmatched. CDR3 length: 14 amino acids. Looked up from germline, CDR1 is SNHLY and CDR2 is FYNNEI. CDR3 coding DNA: TGTGCCACCTCAGGACAGGCAACTAACTATGGCTACACCTTC. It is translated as CATSGQATNYGYTF.

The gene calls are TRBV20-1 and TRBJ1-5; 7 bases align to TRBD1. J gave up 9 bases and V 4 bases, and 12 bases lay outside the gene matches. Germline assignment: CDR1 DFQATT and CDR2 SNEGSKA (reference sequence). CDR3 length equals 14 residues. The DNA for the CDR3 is TGCAGTGCTACGGAAGGGGGCCGTATTCGGCCCCAGCATTTT. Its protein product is CSATEGGRIRPQHF.

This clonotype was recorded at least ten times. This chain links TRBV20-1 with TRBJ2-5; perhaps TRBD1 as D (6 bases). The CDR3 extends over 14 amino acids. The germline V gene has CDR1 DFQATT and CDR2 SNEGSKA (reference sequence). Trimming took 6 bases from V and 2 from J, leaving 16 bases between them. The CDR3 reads CSAAPGQVQETQYF. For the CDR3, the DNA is TGCAGTGCAGCTCCGGGACAAGTACAAGAGACCCAGTACTTC.

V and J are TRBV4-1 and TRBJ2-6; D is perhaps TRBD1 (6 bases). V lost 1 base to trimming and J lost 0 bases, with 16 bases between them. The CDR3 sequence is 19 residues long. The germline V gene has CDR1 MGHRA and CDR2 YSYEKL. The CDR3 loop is CASSQVNRDPFSGANVLTF. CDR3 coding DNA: TGCGCCAGCAGCCAAGTAAACAGGGATCCCTTCTCTGGGGCCAACGTCCTGACTTTC.

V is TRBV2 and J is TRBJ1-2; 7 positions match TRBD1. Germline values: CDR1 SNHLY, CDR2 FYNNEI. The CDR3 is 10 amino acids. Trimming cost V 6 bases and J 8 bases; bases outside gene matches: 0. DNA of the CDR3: TGTGCCAGCAGGGGACAGGGCTACACCTTC. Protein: CASRGQGYTF.

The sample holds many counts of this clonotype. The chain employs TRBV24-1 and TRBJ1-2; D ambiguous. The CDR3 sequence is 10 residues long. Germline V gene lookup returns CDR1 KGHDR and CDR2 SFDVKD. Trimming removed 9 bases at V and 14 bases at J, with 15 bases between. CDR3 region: CATPGGGGTF. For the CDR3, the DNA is TGTGCCACCCCAGGTGGCGGAGGGACCTTC.

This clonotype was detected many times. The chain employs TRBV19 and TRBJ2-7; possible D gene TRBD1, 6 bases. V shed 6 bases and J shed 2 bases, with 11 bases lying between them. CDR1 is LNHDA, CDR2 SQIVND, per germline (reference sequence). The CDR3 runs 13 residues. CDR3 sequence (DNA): TGTGCCAGTAGAAGGACAGAAACCTACGAGCAGTACTTC. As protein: CASRRTETYEQYF.

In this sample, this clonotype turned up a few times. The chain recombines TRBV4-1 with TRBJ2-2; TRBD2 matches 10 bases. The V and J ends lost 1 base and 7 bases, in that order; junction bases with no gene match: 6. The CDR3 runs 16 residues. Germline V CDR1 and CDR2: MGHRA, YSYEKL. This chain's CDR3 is CASSQGLAGENGELFF. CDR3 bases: TGCGCCAGCAGCCAAGGGCTAGCGGGGGAAAACGGGGAGCTGTTTTTT.

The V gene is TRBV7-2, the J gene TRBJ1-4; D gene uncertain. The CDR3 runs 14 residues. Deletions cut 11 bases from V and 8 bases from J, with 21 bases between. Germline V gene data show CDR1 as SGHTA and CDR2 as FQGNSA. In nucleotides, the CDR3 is TGTGCCTGGAGTGTAGGAGGGTTTTCGGAAAAACTGTTTTTT. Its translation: CAWSVGGFSEKLFF.

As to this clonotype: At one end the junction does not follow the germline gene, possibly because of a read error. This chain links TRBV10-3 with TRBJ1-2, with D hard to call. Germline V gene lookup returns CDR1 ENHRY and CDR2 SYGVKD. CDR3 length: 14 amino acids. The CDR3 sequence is CASSDQLSNYGYTF. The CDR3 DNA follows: TGTGCCAGCAGTGACCAGCTTTCAAACTATGGCTACACCTTC.

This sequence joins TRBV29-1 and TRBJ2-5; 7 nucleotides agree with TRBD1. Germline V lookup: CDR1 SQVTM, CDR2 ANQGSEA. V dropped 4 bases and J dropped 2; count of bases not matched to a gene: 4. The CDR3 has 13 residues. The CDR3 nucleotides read TGCAGCGTTGCAACAGGGGATCAAGAGACCCAGTACTTC. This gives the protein CSVATGDQETQYF.

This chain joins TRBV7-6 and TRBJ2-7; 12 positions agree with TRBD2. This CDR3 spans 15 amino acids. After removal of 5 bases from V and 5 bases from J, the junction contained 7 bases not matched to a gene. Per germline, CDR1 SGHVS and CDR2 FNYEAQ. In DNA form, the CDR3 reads TGTGCCAGCAGCCAAGAGACTAGCGGGAGCGACGAGCAGTACTTC. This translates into CASSQETSGSDEQYF. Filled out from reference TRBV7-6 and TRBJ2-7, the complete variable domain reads GAGVSQSPRYKVTKRGQDVALRCDPISGHVSLYWYRQALGQGPEFLTYFNYEAQQDKSGLPNDRFSAERPEGSISTLTIQRTEQRDSAMYRCASSQETSGSDEQYFGPGTRLTVT.

CDR3 amino acids: CASSEAGAGYGYTF. The CDR3 DNA follows: TGTGCCAGCAGTGAAGCGGGGGCTGGCTATGGCTACACCTTC. The genes are TRBV2 and TRBJ1-2; TRBD1 is a possible D gene (6 bases). Germline values: CDR1 SNHLY, CDR2 FYNNEI. The CDR3 covers 14 residues. V was trimmed by 0 bases and J by 4 bases, leaving 9 bases between them.

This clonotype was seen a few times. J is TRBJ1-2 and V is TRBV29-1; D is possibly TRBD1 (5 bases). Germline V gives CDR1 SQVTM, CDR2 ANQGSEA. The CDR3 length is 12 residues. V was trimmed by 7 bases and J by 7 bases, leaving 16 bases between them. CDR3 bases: TGCAGCGGGGACGCAGGGAGATTTGGCTACACCTTC. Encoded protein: CSGDAGRFGYTF.

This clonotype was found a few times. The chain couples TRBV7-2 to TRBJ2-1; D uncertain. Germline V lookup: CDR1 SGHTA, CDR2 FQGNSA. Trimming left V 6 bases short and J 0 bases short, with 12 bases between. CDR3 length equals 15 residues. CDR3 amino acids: CASSLDLGSYNEQFF. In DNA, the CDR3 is TGTGCCAGCAGTCTCGACCTGGGCTCCTACAATGAGCAGTTCTTC.

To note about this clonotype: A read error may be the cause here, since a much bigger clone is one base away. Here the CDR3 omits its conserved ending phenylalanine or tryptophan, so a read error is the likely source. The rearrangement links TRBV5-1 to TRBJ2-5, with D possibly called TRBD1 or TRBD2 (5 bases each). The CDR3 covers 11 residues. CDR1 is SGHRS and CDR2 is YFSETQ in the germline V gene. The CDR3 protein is CASSWGQTQYL. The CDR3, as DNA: TGTGCCAGCAGCTGGGGACAGACCCAGTACTTG.

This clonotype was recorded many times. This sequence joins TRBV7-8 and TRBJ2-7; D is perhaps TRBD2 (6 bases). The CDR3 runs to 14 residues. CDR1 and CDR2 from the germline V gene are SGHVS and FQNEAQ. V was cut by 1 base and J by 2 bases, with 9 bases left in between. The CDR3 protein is CASSLVRGTYEQYF. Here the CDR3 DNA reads TGTGCCAGCAGCTTAGTTCGGGGGACCTACGAGCAGTACTTC.

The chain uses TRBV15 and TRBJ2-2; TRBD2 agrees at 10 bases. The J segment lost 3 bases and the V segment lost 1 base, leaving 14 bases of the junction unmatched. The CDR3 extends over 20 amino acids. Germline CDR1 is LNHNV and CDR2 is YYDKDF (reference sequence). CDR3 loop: CATSRGIGTSERWYTGELFF. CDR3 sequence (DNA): TGTGCCACCAGCAGAGGAATCGGGACTAGCGAGAGGTGGTACACCGGGGAGCTGTTTTTT.

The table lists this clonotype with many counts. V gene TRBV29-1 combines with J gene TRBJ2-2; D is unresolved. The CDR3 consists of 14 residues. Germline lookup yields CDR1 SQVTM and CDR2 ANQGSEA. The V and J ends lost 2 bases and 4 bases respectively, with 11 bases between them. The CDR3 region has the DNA TGCAGCGTTGAATTGGGATCGGGCACCGGGGAGCTGTTTTTT. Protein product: CSVELGSGTGELFF.

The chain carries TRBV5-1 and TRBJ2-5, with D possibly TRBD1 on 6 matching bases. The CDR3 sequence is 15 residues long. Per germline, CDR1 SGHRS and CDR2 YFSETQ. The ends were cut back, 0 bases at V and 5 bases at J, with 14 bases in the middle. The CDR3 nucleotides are TGCGCCAGCAGCTTGGAAGGGGGTAACTCGGAGACCCAGTACTTC. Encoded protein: CASSLEGGNSETQYF.

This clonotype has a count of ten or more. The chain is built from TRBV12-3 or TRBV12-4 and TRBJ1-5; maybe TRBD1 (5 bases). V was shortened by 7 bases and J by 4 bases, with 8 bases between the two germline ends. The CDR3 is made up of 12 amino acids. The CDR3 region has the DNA TGTGCCAGCACCGCAGGGAATCAGCCCCAGCATTTT. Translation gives CASTAGNQPQHF.

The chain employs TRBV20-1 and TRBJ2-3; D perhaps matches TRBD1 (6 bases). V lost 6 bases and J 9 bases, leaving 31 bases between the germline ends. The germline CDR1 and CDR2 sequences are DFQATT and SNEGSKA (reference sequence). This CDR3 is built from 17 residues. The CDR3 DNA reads TGCAGTGCACCAGGGTCAGGGGTGGGGGTAGGGTTAGGAACGCAGTATTTT. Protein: CSAPGSGVGVGLGTQYF.

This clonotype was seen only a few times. CDR3 DNA: TGCGCCAGCAGCCAATCGGTTGGCAGGGTAGAGACCCAGTACTTC. This sequence encodes CASSQSVGRVETQYF. The V and J genes are TRBV4-1 and TRBJ2-5; D is perhaps TRBD1 (5 bases). The CDR3 sequence is 15 residues long. Trimming shortened V by 2 bases and J by 4 bases, and 14 bases separated the two germline ends. Germline V gene sequence: CDR1 MGHRA, CDR2 YSYEKL.

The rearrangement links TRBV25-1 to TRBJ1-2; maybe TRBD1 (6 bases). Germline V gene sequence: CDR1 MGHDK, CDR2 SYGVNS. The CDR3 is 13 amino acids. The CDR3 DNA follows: TGTGCTAGAGATAGGGGGGCCGACTATGGCTACACCTTC. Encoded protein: CARDRGADYGYTF.

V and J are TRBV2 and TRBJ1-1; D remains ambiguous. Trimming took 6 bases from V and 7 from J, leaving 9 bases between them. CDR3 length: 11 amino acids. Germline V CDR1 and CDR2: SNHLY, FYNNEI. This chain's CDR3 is CASSQKGEAFF. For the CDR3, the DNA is TGTGCCAGCAGCCAGAAAGGTGAAGCTTTCTTT.

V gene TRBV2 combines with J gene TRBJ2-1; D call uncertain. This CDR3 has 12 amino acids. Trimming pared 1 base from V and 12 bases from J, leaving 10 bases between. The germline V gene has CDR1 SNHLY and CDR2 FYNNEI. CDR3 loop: CASSEVTPTQFF. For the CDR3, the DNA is TGTGCCAGCAGTGAAGTGACCCCCACGCAGTTCTTC.